This is a list of T cell receptor beta chains from one sample in a study of cytomegalovirus exposure and HLA in healthy donors. Profiling relied on immunoSEQ multiplex PCR, and the TCRdb table lists in-frame clones only, not all of them. The sample lists 180,000 or so clones, around 80% occurring once. The sample comprised PBMCs. Receptors originate from a girl aged 5-17 years in good health and CMV-seropositive. CDR3s include the opening cysteine and the closing phenylalanine or tryptophan. A D gene is named only where the DNA matches it firmly. Size tells how often a clone was seen (once, few, many) or the class of an expanded clone, and some rows leave it out.

NA	TRBJ2-7	TRBV6-5	TRBD2	CASSSERESMGEQYF	TGTGCCAGCAGTTCCGAGCGGGAGAGTATGGGCGAGCAGTACTTC
NA	TRBJ2-1	TRBV27	TRBD2	CASSSAGGAYNEQFF	TGTGCCAGCAGTTCCGCGGGGGGAGCCTACAATGAGCAGTTCTTC
NA	TRBJ2-5	TRBV14	NA	CASSQPGLFQETQYF	TGTGCCAGCAGCCAACCGGGATTATTCCAAGAGACCCAGTACTTC
NA	TRBJ2-7	TRBV7-9	NA	CASSLETLHYEQYF	TGTGCCAGCAGCTTAGAGACTCTTCACTACGAGCAGTACTTC
NA	TRBJ2-2	TRBV29-1	TRBD2	CSVLKPGLVTGELFF	TGCAGCGTTCTTAAGCCGGGACTAGTAACCGGGGAGCTGTTTTTT
NA	TRBJ1-4	TRBV7-8	TRBD1	CASSPPGQGDWGLFEKLFF	TGTGCCAGCAGCCCCCCGGGACAGGGGGATTGGGGTTTATTTGAAAAACTGTTTTTT
NA	TRBJ2-1	TRBV7-3	NA	CASSPQVRDEQFF	TGTGCCAGCAGCCCCCAGGTGAGGGATGAGCAGTTCTTC
NA	TRBJ2-2	TRBV14	NA	CASSHSHWTSNTGELFF	TGTGCCAGCAGCCACTCCCATTGGACTTCTAACACCGGGGAGCTGTTTTTT
NA	TRBJ2-7	TRBV2	TRBD2	CASTSTSGSPEQYF	TGTGCCAGCACTTCGACTAGCGGGAGTCCCGAGCAGTACTTC
NA	TRBJ2-1	TRBV7-3	NA	CASSLRAGTGYNEQFF	TGTGCCAGCAGCTTAAGGGCCGGGACTGGTTACAATGAGCAGTTCTTC
NA	TRBJ1-2	TRBV5-8	TRBD1	CASSPGTGSYYGYTF	TGTGCCAGCAGCCCGGGGACAGGGAGCTACTATGGCTACACCTTC
NA	TRBJ2-2	TRBV10-3	TRBD1	CAISELGQGRIGELFF	TGTGCCATCAGTGAGTTAGGACAGGGCCGGATCGGGGAGCTGTTTTTT
NA	TRBJ2-3	TRBV27	NA	CASRPTIKDTQYF	TGTGCCAGCAGACCTACCATAAAAGATACGCAGTATTTT
NA	TRBJ2-3	TRBV6-4	TRBD1	CASSQQGVSPDTQYF	TGTGCCAGCAGTCAACAGGGGGTATCCCCAGATACGCAGTATTTT
few	TRBJ2-2	TRBV2	NA	CASSDGQGPGELFF	TGTGCCAGCAGTGACGGGCAGGGTCCCGGGGAGCTGTTTTTT
NA	TRBJ2-3	TRBV14	NA	CASSQASGLFTDTQYF	TGTGCCAGCAGCCAAGCGTCCGGACTCTTCACAGATACGCAGTATTTT
NA	TRBJ2-1	TRBV15	NA	CATSRDSGDYNEQFF	TGTGCCACCAGCAGAGATAGCGGCGACTACAATGAGCAGTTCTTC
NA	TRBJ1-5	TRBV18	TRBD1	CASRDRGLGQPQHF	TGTGCCAGCCGGGACAGGGGGCTAGGTCAGCCCCAGCATTTT
NA	TRBJ2-1	TRBV7-6	TRBD2	CASSLEVAGGRGNEQFF	TGTGCCAGCAGCTTAGAGGTAGCGGGAGGTCGGGGCAATGAGCAGTTCTTC
NA	TRBJ2-7	TRBV27	TRBD1	CASRDRGRGVYYEQYF	TGTGCCAGCAGGGACAGGGGAAGAGGGGTTTACTACGAGCAGTACTTC
NA	TRBJ2-3	TRBV7-3	NA	CASSLMGGTDTQYF	TGTGCCAGCAGCTTAATGGGGGGAACAGATACGCAGTATTTT
NA	TRBJ2-2	TRBV10-3	TRBD1	CAISSGTGGNTGELFF	TGTGCCATCAGCTCCGGGACAGGGGGTAACACCGGGGAGCTGTTTTTT
NA	TRBJ2-7	TRBV6-1	TRBD1	CASRIGTGTYEQYF	TGTGCCAGCAGGATTGGGACAGGGACCTACGAGCAGTACTTC
NA	TRBJ2-5	TRBV5-4	NA	CASSPRQSQETQYF	TGTGCCAGCAGTCCACGACAGTCACAAGAGACCCAGTACTTC
NA	TRBJ1-2	TRBV30	TRBD1	CAWPGTGHGYTF	TGTGCCTGGCCCGGGACAGGGCATGGCTACACCTTC
NA	TRBJ1-2	TRBV5-1	NA	CASSSFISVSSYYGYTF	TGCGCCAGCAGCTCTTTCATCAGTGTTAGCAGCTACTATGGCTACACCTTC
few	TRBJ2-7	TRBV30	TRBD1	CAWSDTGGTYEQYF	TGTGCCTGGAGCGACACAGGGGGAACCTACGAGCAGTACTTC
NA	TRBJ2-5	TRBV27	TRBD2	CASSSGTSVQETQYF	TGTGCCAGCAGTTCCGGGACTAGCGTACAAGAGACCCAGTACTTC
NA	TRBJ2-7	TRBV27	TRBD1	CASSLSRTGYEQYF	TGTGCCAGCAGTTTATCTAGGACAGGGTACGAGCAGTACTTC
NA	TRBJ2-7	TRBV7-2	NA	CASSFSGYEQYF	TGTGCCAGCAGTTTTAGCGGCTACGAGCAGTACTTC
NA	TRBJ2-1	TRBV6-5	NA	CASSSAETSYNEQFF	TGTGCCAGCAGTTCAGCGGAAACCTCCTACAATGAGCAGTTCTTC
NA	TRBJ2-7	TRBV7-9	NA	CASSDTGSYEQYF	TGTGCCAGCAGTGACACGGGATCCTACGAGCAGTACTTC
NA	TRBJ2-3	TRBV7-2	TRBD1	CASSLAGGRDTQYF	TGTGCCAGCAGCTTAGCAGGGGGCAGAGATACGCAGTATTTT
NA	TRBJ2-1	TRBV7-3	TRBD2	CASSQTSGSYNEQFF	TGTGCCAGCAGCCAAACTAGCGGCTCCTACAATGAGCAGTTCTTC
NA	TRBJ1-2	TRBV7-8	NA	CASGREGSYGYTF	TGTGCCAGCGGTAGGGAGGGATCATATGGCTACACCTTC
NA	TRBJ2-5	TRBV19	NA	CASSPQAQETQYF	TGTGCCAGTAGTCCACAGGCACAGGAGACCCAGTACTTC
NA	TRBJ2-5	TRBV25-1	NA	CASNADPRETQYF	TGTGCCAGCAATGCGGATCCTCGGGAGACCCAGTACTTC
NA	TRBJ1-6	TRBV27	TRBD1	CASSPGQGRNSPLHF	TGTGCCAGCAGTCCGGGACAGGGGAGGAATTCACCCCTCCACTTT
NA	TRBJ2-7	TRBV13	TRBD2	CASSSTLADGIGEQYF	TGTGCCAGCAGCTCGACACTAGCGGACGGCATAGGGGAGCAGTACTTC
NA	TRBJ2-1	TRBV7-3	TRBD2	CASSPTLAGGGNEQFF	TGTGCCAGCAGCCCGACTCTAGCGGGGGGGGGCAATGAGCAGTTCTTC
NA	TRBJ2-7	TRBV30	NA	CAWSSSQFKYEQYF	TGTGCCTGGAGTAGTTCACAGTTCAAATACGAGCAGTACTTC
NA	TRBJ2-1	TRBV15	NA	CATEGAGRNEQFF	TGTGCCACCGAAGGGGCGGGGAGGAATGAGCAGTTCTTC
NA	TRBJ1-2	TRBV11-2	TRBD1	CASSVGQGKDGYTF	TGTGCCAGCAGCGTGGGACAGGGTAAGGATGGCTACACCTTC
NA	TRBJ2-5	TRBV6-4	TRBD2	CASSQLAGGPPGTQYF	TGTGCCAGCAGTCAACTAGCGGGAGGGCCTCCGGGGACCCAGTACTTC
NA	TRBJ2-3	TRBV7-2	TRBD2	CASSSGTSGRTDTQYF	TGTGCCAGCAGCTCGGGGACTAGCGGGAGAACAGATACGCAGTATTTT
NA	TRBJ2-7	TRBV18	TRBD1	CASSPPGTGTYEQYF	TGTGCCAGCTCACCTCCCGGGACAGGCACCTACGAGCAGTACTTC
NA	TRBJ1-2	TRBV7-6	TRBD1	CASSPQGAGYTF	TGTGCCAGCAGCCCACAGGGGGCGGGATACACCTTC
NA	TRBJ2-5	TRBV11-1	NA	CASSLNPGSQETQYF	TGTGCCAGCAGCCTCAACCCGGGGAGCCAAGAGACCCAGTACTTC
NA	TRBJ2-1	TRBV5-1	NA	CASSFRSDSYNEQFF	TGCGCCAGCAGCTTCCGGTCTGACTCCTACAATGAGCAGTTCTTC
NA	TRBJ1-1	TRBV10-1	NA	CASSDQGRGTEAFF	TGCGCCAGCAGTGATCAGGGAAGAGGTACTGAAGCTTTCTTT
NA	TRBJ2-7	TRBV6-5	NA	CASSYLGESSYEQYF	TGTGCCAGCAGTTACCTCGGGGAAAGCTCCTACGAGCAGTACTTC
once	TRBJ1-5	TRBV13	NA	CASSIRGWGQPQHF	TGTGCCAGCAGCATTAGGGGGTGGGGTCAGCCCCAGCATTTT
NA	TRBJ2-2	TRBV5-4	TRBD1	CASSWTGTGELFF	TGTGCCAGCAGCTGGACAGGGACCGGGGAGCTGTTTTTT
NA	TRBJ2-1	TRBV5-1	NA	CASRFSGSSYNEQFF	TGCGCCAGCAGGTTTAGTGGGAGCTCCTACAATGAGCAGTTCTTC